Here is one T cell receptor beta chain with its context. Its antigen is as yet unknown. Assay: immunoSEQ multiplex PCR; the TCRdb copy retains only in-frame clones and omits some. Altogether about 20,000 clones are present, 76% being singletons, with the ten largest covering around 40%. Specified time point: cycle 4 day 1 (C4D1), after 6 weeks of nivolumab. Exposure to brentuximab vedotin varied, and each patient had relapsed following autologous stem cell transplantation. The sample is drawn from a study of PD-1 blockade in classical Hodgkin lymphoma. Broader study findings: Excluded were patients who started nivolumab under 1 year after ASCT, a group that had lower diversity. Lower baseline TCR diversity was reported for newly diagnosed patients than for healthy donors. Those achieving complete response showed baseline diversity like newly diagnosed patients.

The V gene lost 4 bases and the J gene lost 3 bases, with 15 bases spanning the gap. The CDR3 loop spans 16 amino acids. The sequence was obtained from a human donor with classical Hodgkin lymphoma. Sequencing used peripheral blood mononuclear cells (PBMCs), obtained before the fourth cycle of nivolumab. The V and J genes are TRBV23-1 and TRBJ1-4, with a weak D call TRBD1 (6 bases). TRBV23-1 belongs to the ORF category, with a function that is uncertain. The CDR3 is CASSPRGQSPNEKLFF. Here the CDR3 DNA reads TGCGCCAGCAGTCCCCGGGGACAATCCCCTAATGAAAAACTGTTTTTT.